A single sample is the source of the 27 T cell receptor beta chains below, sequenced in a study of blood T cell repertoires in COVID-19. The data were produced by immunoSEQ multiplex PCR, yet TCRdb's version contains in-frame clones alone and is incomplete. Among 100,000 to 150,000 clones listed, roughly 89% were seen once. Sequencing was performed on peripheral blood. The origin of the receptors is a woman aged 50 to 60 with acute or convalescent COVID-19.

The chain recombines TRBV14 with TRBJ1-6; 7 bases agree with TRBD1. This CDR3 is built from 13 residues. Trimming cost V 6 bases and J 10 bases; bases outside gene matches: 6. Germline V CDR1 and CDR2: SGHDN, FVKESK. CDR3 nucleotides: TGTGCCAGCAGTCGACAGGGTAACTCACCCCTCCACTTT. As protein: CASSRQGNSPLHF.

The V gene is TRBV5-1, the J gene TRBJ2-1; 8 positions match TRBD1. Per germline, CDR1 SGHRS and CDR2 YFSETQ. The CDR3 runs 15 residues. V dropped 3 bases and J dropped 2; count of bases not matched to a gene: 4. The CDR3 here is CASSYSGGAYNEQFF. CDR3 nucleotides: TGCGCCAGCAGCTATTCAGGGGGCGCCTACAATGAGCAGTTCTTC.

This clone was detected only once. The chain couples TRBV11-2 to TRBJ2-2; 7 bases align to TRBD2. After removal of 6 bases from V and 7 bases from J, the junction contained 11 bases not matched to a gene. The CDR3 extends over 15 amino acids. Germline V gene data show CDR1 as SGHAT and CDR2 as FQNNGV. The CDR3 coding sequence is TGTGCCAGCAGGGTGGGGCGGGAGTTAGGCGGGGAGCTGTTTTTT. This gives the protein CASRVGRELGGELFF.

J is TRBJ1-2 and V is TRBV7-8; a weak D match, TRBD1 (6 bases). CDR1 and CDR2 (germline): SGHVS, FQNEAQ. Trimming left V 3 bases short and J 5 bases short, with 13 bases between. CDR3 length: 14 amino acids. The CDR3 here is CASSFAGEAYGYTF. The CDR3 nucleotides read TGTGCCAGCAGCTTCGCAGGGGAAGCATATGGCTACACCTTC.

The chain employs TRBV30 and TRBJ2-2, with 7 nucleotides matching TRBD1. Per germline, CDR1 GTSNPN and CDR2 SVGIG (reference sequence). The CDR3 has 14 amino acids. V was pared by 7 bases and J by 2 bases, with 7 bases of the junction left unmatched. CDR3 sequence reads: CASVDRANTGELFF. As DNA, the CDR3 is TGTGCCTCGGTAGACAGGGCAAACACCGGGGAGCTGTTTTTT.

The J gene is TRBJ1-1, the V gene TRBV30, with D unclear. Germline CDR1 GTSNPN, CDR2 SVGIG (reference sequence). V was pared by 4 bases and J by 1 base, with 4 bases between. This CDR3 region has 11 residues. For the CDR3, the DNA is TGTGCCTGGATGAGGAACACTGAAGCTTTCTTT. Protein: CAWMRNTEAFF.

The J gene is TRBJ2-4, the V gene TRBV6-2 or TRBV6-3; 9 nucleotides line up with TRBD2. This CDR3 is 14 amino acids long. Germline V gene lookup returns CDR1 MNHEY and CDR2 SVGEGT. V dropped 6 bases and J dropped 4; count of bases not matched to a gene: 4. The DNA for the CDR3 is TGTGCCAGCAGCCGCGGGGGGGGGAAAAACATTCAGTACTTC. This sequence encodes CASSRGGGKNIQYF.

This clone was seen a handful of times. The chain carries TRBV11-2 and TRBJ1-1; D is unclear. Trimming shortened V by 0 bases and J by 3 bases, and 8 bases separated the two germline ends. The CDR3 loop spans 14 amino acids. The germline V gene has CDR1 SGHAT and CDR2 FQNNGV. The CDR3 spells CASSLEWRDTEAFF. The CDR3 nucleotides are TGTGCCAGCAGCTTAGAGTGGAGGGACACTGAAGCTTTCTTT.

CDR3 nucleotide sequence: TGTGCCAGCAGCCCCACTCTAGGGGGCGCGACCCAGTACTTC. This gives the protein CASSPTLGGATQYF. The chain is built from TRBV3-1 (or the pseudogene TRBV3-2) and TRBJ2-5; TRBD1 matches at 7 bases. Germline V gives CDR1 LGHDT, CDR2 YNNKEL (reference sequence). With V trimmed by 4 bases and J by 7 bases, 9 bases remained unmatched. This CDR3 region has 14 residues.

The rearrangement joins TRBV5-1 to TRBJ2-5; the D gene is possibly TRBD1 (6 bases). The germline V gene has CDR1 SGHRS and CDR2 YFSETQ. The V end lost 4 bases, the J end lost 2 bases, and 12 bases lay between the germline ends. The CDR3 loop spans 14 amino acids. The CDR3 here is CASSGPGAQETQYF. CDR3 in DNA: TGCGCCAGCAGCGGTCCAGGGGCTCAAGAGACCCAGTACTTC.

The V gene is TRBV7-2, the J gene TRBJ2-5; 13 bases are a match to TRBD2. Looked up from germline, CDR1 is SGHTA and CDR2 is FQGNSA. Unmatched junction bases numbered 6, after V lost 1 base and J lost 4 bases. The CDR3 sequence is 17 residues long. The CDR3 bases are TGTGCCAGCAGCTTAGTCGGACTAGCGGGAGTAGGAGAGACCCAGTACTTC. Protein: CASSLVGLAGVGETQYF. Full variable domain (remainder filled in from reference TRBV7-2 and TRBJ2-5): GAGVSQSPSNKVTEKGKDVELRCDPISGHTALYWYRQSLGQGLEFLIYFQGNSAPDKSGLPSDRFSAERTGGSVSTLTIQRTQQEDSAVYLCASSLVGLAGVGETQYFGPGTRLLVL.

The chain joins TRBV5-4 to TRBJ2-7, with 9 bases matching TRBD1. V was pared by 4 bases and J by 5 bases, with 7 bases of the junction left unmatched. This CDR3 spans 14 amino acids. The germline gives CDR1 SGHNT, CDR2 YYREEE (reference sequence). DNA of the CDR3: TGTGCCAGCAGCCGGGACAGGGTTTACGACGAGCAGTACTTC. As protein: CASSRDRVYDEQYF.

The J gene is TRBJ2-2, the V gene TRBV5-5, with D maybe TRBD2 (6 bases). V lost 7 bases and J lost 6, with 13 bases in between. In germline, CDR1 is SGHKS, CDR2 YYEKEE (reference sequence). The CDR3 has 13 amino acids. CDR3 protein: CASRWWGAGELFF. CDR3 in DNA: TGTGCCAGCCGCTGGTGGGGGGCCGGGGAGCTGTTTTTT.

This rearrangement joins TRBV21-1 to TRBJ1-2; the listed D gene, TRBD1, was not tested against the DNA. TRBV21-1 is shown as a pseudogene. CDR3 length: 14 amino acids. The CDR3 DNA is TGTGCCAGCAGCAAAGTCAGTCTTCTTATCGGCTACACCTTC. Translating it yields CASSKVSLLIGYTF.

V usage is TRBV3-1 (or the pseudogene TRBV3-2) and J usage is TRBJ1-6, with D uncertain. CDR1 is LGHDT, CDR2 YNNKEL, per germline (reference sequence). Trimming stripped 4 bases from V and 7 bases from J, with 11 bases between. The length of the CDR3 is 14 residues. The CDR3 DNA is TGTGCCAGCAGCCGTCGAGGAGGGAATTCACCCCTCCACTTT. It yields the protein CASSRRGGNSPLHF.

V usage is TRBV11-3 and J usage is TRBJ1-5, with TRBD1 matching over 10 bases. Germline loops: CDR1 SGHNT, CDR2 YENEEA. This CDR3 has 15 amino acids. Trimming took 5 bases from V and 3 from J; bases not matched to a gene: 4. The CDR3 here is CASSPGTGANQPQHF. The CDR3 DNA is TGTGCCAGCAGCCCCGGGACAGGGGCCAATCAGCCCCAGCATTTT.

CDR3 residues: CATSRGGLAEMFGIYEQYF. CDR3 DNA: TGTGCCACCAGCAGAGGGGGACTAGCGGAAATGTTCGGGATCTACGAGCAGTACTTC. The chain is built from TRBV15 and TRBJ2-7; 11 bases are shared with TRBD2. The CDR3 length is 19 residues. V trimming: 1 base; J trimming: 3 bases; junction bases outside the gene matches: 14. Looked up from germline, CDR1 is LNHNV and CDR2 is YYDKDF (reference sequence).

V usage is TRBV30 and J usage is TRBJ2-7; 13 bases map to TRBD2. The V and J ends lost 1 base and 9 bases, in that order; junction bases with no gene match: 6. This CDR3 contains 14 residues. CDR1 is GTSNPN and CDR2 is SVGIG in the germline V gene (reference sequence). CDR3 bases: TGTGCCTGGAGTGGAACTAGCGGGAGGGCCGCGCAGTACTTC. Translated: CAWSGTSGRAAQYF.

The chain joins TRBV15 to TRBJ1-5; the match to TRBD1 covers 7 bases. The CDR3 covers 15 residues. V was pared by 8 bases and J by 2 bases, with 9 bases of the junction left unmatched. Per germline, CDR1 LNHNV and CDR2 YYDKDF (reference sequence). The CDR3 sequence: CATAGGSTGNQPQHF. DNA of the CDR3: TGTGCCACCGCAGGGGGGTCGACGGGCAATCAGCCCCAGCATTTT. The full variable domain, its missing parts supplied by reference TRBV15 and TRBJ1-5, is DAMVIQNPRYQVTQFGKPVTLSCSQTLNHNVMYWYQQKSSQAPKLLFHYYDKDFNNEADTPDNFQSRRPNTSFCFLDIRSPGLGDTAMYLCATAGGSTGNQPQHFGDGTRLSIL.

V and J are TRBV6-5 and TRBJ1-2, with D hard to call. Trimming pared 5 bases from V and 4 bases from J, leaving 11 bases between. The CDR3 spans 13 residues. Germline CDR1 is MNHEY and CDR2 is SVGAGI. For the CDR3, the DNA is TGTGCCAGCAGTCGGGAGGGATCCTATGGCTACACCTTC. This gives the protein CASSREGSYGYTF.

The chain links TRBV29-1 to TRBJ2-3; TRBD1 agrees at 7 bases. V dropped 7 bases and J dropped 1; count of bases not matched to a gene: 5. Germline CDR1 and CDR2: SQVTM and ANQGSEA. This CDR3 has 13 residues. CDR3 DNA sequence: TGCAGCGGGGACCAGGGGGGCACAGATACGCAGTATTTT. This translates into CSGDQGGTDTQYF.

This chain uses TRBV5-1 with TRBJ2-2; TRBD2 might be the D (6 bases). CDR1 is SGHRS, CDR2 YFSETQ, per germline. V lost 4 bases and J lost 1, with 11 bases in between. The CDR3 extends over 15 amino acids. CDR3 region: CASSLRDWNTGELFF. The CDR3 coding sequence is TGCGCCAGCAGCCTCCGGGACTGGAACACCGGGGAGCTGTTTTTT.

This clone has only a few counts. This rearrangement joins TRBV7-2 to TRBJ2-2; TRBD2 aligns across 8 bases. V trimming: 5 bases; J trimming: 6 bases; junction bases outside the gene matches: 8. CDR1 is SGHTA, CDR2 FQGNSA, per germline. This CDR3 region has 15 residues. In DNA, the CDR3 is TGTGCCAGCAGCCTTCTAGCGGGCAGCCCCGGGGAGCTGTTTTTT. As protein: CASSLLAGSPGELFF.

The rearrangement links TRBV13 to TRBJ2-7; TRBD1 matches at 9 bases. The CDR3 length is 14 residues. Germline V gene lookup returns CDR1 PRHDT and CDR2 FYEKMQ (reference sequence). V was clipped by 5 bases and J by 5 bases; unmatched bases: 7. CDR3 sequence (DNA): TGTGCCAGCAGCGATGGACAGGGGTGGAACGAGCAGTACTTC. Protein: CASSDGQGWNEQYF.

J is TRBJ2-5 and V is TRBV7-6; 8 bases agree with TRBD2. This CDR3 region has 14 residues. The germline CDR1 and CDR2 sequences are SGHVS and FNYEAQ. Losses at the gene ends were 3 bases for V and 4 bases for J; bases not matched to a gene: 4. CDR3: CASSFTSGRETQYF. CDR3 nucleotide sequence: TGTGCCAGCAGCTTTACTAGCGGAAGAGAGACCCAGTACTTC.

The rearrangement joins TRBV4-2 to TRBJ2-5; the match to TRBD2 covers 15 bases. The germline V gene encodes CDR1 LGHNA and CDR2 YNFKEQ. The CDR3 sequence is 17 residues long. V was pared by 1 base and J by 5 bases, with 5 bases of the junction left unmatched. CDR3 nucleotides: TGTGCCAGCAGCCAAGCTGGAGGGACTAGCGGGGGGGAGACCCAGTACTTC. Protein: CASSQAGGTSGGETQYF.

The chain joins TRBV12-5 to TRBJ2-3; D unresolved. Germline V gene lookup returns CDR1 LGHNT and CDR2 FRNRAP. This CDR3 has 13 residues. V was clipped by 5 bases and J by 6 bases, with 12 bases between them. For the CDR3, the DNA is TGTGCTAGTGGTCCCCGACCGCGGGATACGCAGTATTTT. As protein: CASGPRPRDTQYF.